These 28 T cell receptor beta chains share one sample of origin, sequenced in a study of OX40 agonist ivuxolimab in advanced cancers. TCRdb keeps only in-frame clones here, not all; method: immunoSEQ multiplex PCR. The repertoire has 13,000 to 15,000 clones, 75% to 80% of them found once; the top ten carry more than 15%. Sequencing used CD4+ or CD8+ T cells sorted from blood, obtained in a trial of the OX40 agonist ivuxolimab. The receptors originated from an adult with an advanced solid tumor such as melanoma, head and neck, liver or kidney cancer.

This clone has just a few counts. The V and J genes are TRBV5-4 and TRBJ1-1, with D maybe TRBD1 (5 bases). The germline gives CDR1 SGHNT, CDR2 YYREEE (reference sequence). Trimming pared 9 bases from V and 0 bases from J, leaving 9 bases between. CDR3 length: 12 residues. The CDR3 bases are TGTGCCACCACAGGAATGAACACTGAAGCTTTCTTT. Translating it yields CATTGMNTEAFF. Full variable domain (missing parts from reference TRBV5-4 and TRBJ1-1): ETGVTQSPTHLIKTRGQQVTLRCSSQSGHNTVSWYQQALGQGPQFIFQYYREEENGRGNFPPRFSGLQFPNYSSELNVNALELDDSALYLCATTGMNTEAFFGQGTRLTVV.

This clone has only one observation. The chain is built from TRBV19 and TRBJ2-7, with D uncertain. Trimming cost V 4 bases and J 6 bases, with 7 bases left between them. This CDR3 region has 11 residues. Germline V gives CDR1 LNHDA, CDR2 SQIVND (reference sequence). The CDR3 region has the DNA TGTGCCAGTAGTACTCTTTCCGAGCAGTACTTC. This gives the protein CASSTLSEQYF.

This rearrangement joins TRBV7-2 to TRBJ2-7; D is unresolved. Trimming took off 5 bases at V and 6 bases at J, with 11 bases between the two ends. This CDR3 has 12 amino acids. Per the germline V gene, CDR1 is SGHTA and CDR2 is FQGNSA. The CDR3 spells CASSNDILEQYF. The CDR3 DNA reads as TGTGCCAGCAGCAATGACATTCTCGAGCAGTACTTC. The full variable domain, with the rest looked up from reference TRBV7-2 and TRBJ2-7, is GAGVSQSPSNKVTEKGKDVELRCDPISGHTALYWYRQSLGQGLEFLIYFQGNSAPDKSGLPSDRFSAERTGGSVSTLTIQRTQQEDSAVYLCASSNDILEQYFGPGTRLTVT.

The chain is built from TRBV7-6 and TRBJ1-4, with TRBD1 identical over 8 bases. This CDR3 region has 15 residues. V trimming: 1 base; J trimming: 6 bases; junction bases outside the gene matches: 4. CDR1 SGHVS and CDR2 FNYEAQ come from the germline V gene. CDR3 amino acids: CASSLVTGGYEKLFF. For the CDR3, the DNA is TGTGCCAGCAGCTTAGTTACAGGGGGTTATGAAAAACTGTTTTTT.

This clone has just one count. The genes are TRBV11-2 and TRBJ2-2, with 11 bases fitting TRBD1. CDR3 length: 14 residues. The trim removed 3 bases at V and 8 bases at J, leaving 2 bases unmatched. From germline, CDR1 is SGHAT and CDR2 FQNNGV. As DNA, the CDR3 is TGTGCCAGCAGCTTTGGACAGGGGGCAGGGGAGCTGTTTTTT. This encodes CASSFGQGAGELFF.

This chain uses TRBV7-9 with TRBJ2-3, with D perhaps matching TRBD1 (6 bases). Germline V gene sequence: CDR1 SEHNR, CDR2 FQNEAQ (reference sequence). This CDR3 has 16 amino acids. Trimming removed 5 bases at V and 0 bases at J, with 15 bases between. The CDR3 sequence is CASSPELGQSTDTQYF. The CDR3, as DNA: TGTGCCAGCAGCCCAGAGTTGGGACAAAGCACAGATACGCAGTATTTT.

This clone was seen just once. V is TRBV9 and J is TRBJ1-3; D is perhaps TRBD1 (6 bases). V was cut by 5 bases and J by 4 bases, with 10 bases left in between. The CDR3 extends over 13 amino acids. CDR1 and CDR2 from the germline V gene are SGDLS and YYNGEE. CDR3 sequence: CASRGGLGNTIYF. The CDR3 DNA sequence: TGTGCCAGCAGAGGGGGGTTGGGAAACACCATATATTTT.

J is TRBJ1-2 and V is TRBV5-6; D unresolved. V lost 0 bases, J lost 3 bases, and 18 bases lay in between. The CDR3 is made up of 17 amino acids. From germline, CDR1 is SGHDT and CDR2 YYEEEE. CDR3: CASSLVGDGAHYYGYTF. CDR3 DNA: TGTGCCAGCAGCTTGGTGGGAGACGGAGCCCACTACTATGGCTACACCTTC.

The chain carries TRBV9 and TRBJ2-1; no reliable D call. This CDR3 has 16 amino acids. Germline V gene data show CDR1 as SGDLS and CDR2 as YYNGEE. The ends were cut back, 4 bases at V and 0 bases at J, with 14 bases in the middle. The chain's CDR3 is CASSKGGSLSYNEQFF. The CDR3 DNA sequence: TGTGCCAGCAGCAAAGGTGGGTCTCTCTCCTACAATGAGCAGTTCTTC. Supplemented by reference TRBV9 and TRBJ2-1, the full variable domain reads DSGVTQTPKHLITATGQRVTLRCSPRSGDLSVYWYQQSLDQGLQFLIQYYNGEERAKGNILERFSAQQFPDLHSELNLSSLELGDSALYFCASSKGGSLSYNEQFFGPGTRLTVL.

This clone has only one observation. The chain joins TRBV13 to TRBJ2-7, with D uncertain. Germline V lookup: CDR1 PRHDT, CDR2 FYEKMQ (reference sequence). CDR3 length equals 14 residues. Trimming pared 5 bases from V and 7 bases from J, leaving 18 bases between. The CDR3 DNA reads as TGTGCCAGCAGCCCCGCCGGCCTCGAGAGAGAGCAGTACTTC. This sequence encodes CASSPAGLEREQYF.

The J gene is TRBJ2-1, the V gene TRBV7-9; perhaps TRBD1 as D (6 bases). The V and J ends lost 9 bases and 6 bases respectively, with 18 bases between them. The CDR3 loop spans 14 amino acids. Germline V gene lookup returns CDR1 SEHNR and CDR2 FQNEAQ (reference sequence). The CDR3 region is CASNRGDRPNEQFF. CDR3 nucleotides: TGTGCCAGTAATCGTGGTGACAGGCCCAATGAGCAGTTCTTC.

This clone was observed a single time. V gene TRBV11-3 combines with J gene TRBJ2-7, with 8 bases matching TRBD1. The CDR3 totals 15 residues. Germline CDR1 and CDR2: SGHNT and YENEEA. V shed 1 base and J 3 bases; nucleotides not matched to a gene: 5. The CDR3 sequence: CASSLGADRVYEQYF. The DNA for the CDR3 is TGTGCCAGCAGCTTAGGGGCGGACAGGGTCTACGAGCAGTACTTC.

The rearrangement joins TRBV5-6 to TRBJ1-4; D is unresolved. V shed 5 bases and J shed 2 bases, with 10 bases lying between them. CDR3 length: 14 amino acids. Germline CDR1 is SGHDT and CDR2 is YYEEEE. The CDR3, as DNA: TGTGCCAGCAGTAGGGAGTCCACTAATGAAAAACTGTTTTTT. It yields the protein CASSRESTNEKLFF.

The J gene is TRBJ1-1, the V gene TRBV20-1, with D perhaps TRBD1 (5 bases). The ends were cut back, 7 bases at V and 10 bases at J, with 13 bases in the middle. The CDR3 covers 10 residues. CDR1 DFQATT and CDR2 SNEGSKA come from the germline V gene (reference sequence). CDR3 residues: CSDTRGLAFF. The CDR3 DNA reads as TGCAGTGACACAAGGGGATTAGCTTTCTTT.

A single count supports this clone. The genes are TRBV7-9 and TRBJ1-4; 8 bases map to TRBD1. Trimming at V came to 1 base and at J to 2 bases, leaving 3 bases not matched to a gene. Germline V gives CDR1 SEHNR, CDR2 FQNEAQ (reference sequence). This CDR3 region has 16 residues. CDR3 in DNA: TGTGCCAGCAGCTTAGGGCCAGGGGGCACTAATGAAAAACTGTTTTTT. Amino acids: CASSLGPGGTNEKLFF.

The CDR3 nucleotides are TGTGCCAGCAGTTACGCCGCTGGGGTATCCACTGAAGCTTTCTTT. It codes for CASSYAAGVSTEAFF. The rearrangement uses TRBV6-6 and TRBJ1-1; the D is unclear. V was clipped by 2 bases and J by 4 bases, with 14 bases between them. Looked up from germline, CDR1 is MNHNY and CDR2 is SVGAGI (reference sequence). This CDR3 has 15 amino acids.

The V and J genes are TRBV27 and TRBJ1-5, with D hard to call. The CDR3 is made up of 13 amino acids. The V and J ends lost 5 bases and 8 bases respectively, with 13 bases between them. Germline V gene lookup returns CDR1 MNHEY and CDR2 SMNVEV (reference sequence). CDR3 sequence reads: CASSPWQFEPQHF. The CDR3, as DNA: TGTGCCAGCAGTCCTTGGCAGTTTGAGCCCCAGCATTTT.

The J gene is TRBJ2-5, the V gene TRBV5-1; D is tentatively TRBD1 or TRBD2 (5 bases each). The end of the DNA fits TRBJ2-7 better, so the J call may be wrong. The CDR3 has 14 residues. Germline V gives CDR1 SGHRS, CDR2 YFSETQ. CDR3 sequence reads: CASSPRGRTYEQYF. CDR3 coding DNA: TGCGCCAGCAGCCCCCGGGGACGGACCTACGAGCAGTACTTC.

The rearrangement joins TRBV6-5 to TRBJ2-5; 10 bases align to TRBD1. CDR1 and CDR2 (germline): MNHEY, SVGAGI. V shed 2 bases, J shed 5 bases, and the junction held 5 bases outside the gene matches. CDR3 length: 15 amino acids. The chain's CDR3 is CASSYPGTGDETQYF. In DNA form, the CDR3 reads TGTGCCAGCAGTTACCCAGGGACAGGGGACGAGACCCAGTACTTC.

This clone was recorded a few times. The chain carries TRBV4-1 and TRBJ1-6, with D perhaps matching TRBD1 (5 bases). This CDR3 region has 13 residues. Per the germline V gene, CDR1 is MGHRA and CDR2 is YSYEKL. V was pared by 1 base and J by 13 bases, with 11 bases between. The CDR3 loop is CASSQGDGTPLHF. The CDR3 DNA follows: TGCGCCAGCAGCCAAGGAGATGGGACCCCCCTCCACTTT.

This chain links TRBV7-9 with TRBJ2-5, with D possibly matching TRBD1 (5 bases). This CDR3 region has 13 residues. V was clipped by 5 bases and J by 2 bases, with 9 bases between them. Germline V lookup: CDR1 SEHNR, CDR2 FQNEAQ (reference sequence). The DNA of the CDR3 is TGTGCCAGCAGCCATAGACAGCAAGAGACCCAGTACTTC. Protein product: CASSHRQQETQYF.

The V gene is TRBV5-5, the J gene TRBJ2-1; TRBD2 might be the D (5 bases). Germline assignment: CDR1 SGHKS and CDR2 YYEKEE (reference sequence). Between the trimmed V and J ends, which lost 4 bases and 1 base, there was a span of 12 bases. This CDR3 is 15 amino acids long. The CDR3 nucleotides read TGTGCCAGCAGCCGGGTGGGAGAGTCCTACAATGAGCAGTTCTTC. This translates into CASSRVGESYNEQFF.

By sample share, this clone is medium-sized. V and J are TRBV4-3 and TRBJ2-7; D is uncertain. The V end was cut by 3 bases, the J end by 0 bases, with 3 bases between. Germline V gene lookup returns CDR1 LGHNA and CDR2 YSLEER. The CDR3 covers 12 residues. CDR3 protein: CASSQDSYEQYF. As DNA, the CDR3 is TGCGCCAGCAGCCAGGACTCCTACGAGCAGTACTTC.

This chain joins TRBV27 and TRBJ2-2; weak D call: TRBD1 (5 bases). This CDR3 is built from 16 residues. V lost 4 bases and J 1 base, leaving 13 bases between the germline ends. Germline V gene lookup returns CDR1 MNHEY and CDR2 SMNVEV (reference sequence). The CDR3, as DNA: TGTGCCAGCAGTTACCAAATCGACAGGAACACCGGGGAGCTGTTTTTT. Translated: CASSYQIDRNTGELFF.

The CDR3 nucleotides read TGCGCCAGCAGTGAGACGTTGAGACAGGGGGTTTATGGCTACACCTTC. Translated: CASSETLRQGVYGYTF. The rearrangement links TRBV10-2 to TRBJ1-2; 9 bases agree with TRBD1. With V trimmed by 2 bases and J by 5 bases, 9 bases remained unmatched. Germline CDR1 reads WSHSY; CDR2 reads SAAADI. This CDR3 is built from 16 residues.

J is TRBJ1-1 and V is TRBV19; TRBD1 might be the D (5 bases). The CDR3 length is 17 residues. CDR1 and CDR2 (germline): LNHDA, SQIVND (reference sequence). Trimming cost V 4 bases and J 0 bases, with 18 bases left between them. For the CDR3, the DNA is TGTGCCAGTAGTAGGACCCAGAAGACAGAAATGAACACTGAAGCTTTCTTT. This translates into CASSRTQKTEMNTEAFF. Full variable domain (rest looked up from reference TRBV19 and TRBJ1-1): DGGITQSPKYLFRKEGQNVTLSCEQNLNHDAMYWYRQDPGQGLRLIYYSQIVNDFQKGDIAEGYSVSREKKESFPLTVTSAQKNPTAFYLCASSRTQKTEMNTEAFFGQGTRLTVV.

The J gene is TRBJ2-1, the V gene TRBV15, with 8 bases lining up with TRBD2. Germline-derived CDR1 and CDR2 are LNHNV and YYDKDF (reference sequence). V lost 5 bases to trimming and J lost 4 bases; unmatched junction nucleotides: 7. The CDR3 has 15 amino acids. The DNA for the CDR3 is TGTGCCACCAGCCACGGGGGGGCAGATTACAATGAGCAGTTCTTC. This sequence encodes CATSHGGADYNEQFF.

This chain uses TRBV9 with TRBJ1-2, with 12 bases lining up with TRBD1. V was clipped by 0 bases and J by 8 bases; unmatched bases: 8. The germline CDR1 and CDR2 sequences are SGDLS and YYNGEE. The CDR3 loop spans 16 amino acids. The CDR3 sequence is CASSVAGTGGSDGYTF. The CDR3 DNA sequence: TGTGCCAGCAGCGTAGCCGGGACAGGGGGCTCGGACGGCTACACCTTC.